This T cell receptor beta chain came from a study of identical twins. Study observations and caveats: Conclusions rested on cross-sectional statistics rather than following the same donors. Cord blood's abundant beta clonotypes had fewer insertions, unlike memory repertoires. With monozygotic twins, out-of-frame TCR alpha sharing exceeded what models estimated.

This CDR3 is built from 15 residues. V lost 6 bases to trimming and J lost 6 bases; unmatched junction nucleotides: 13. Germline V lookup: CDR1 MNHNY, CDR2 SVGAGI (reference sequence). Worth noting for this clonotype: Its antigen is currently unknown.

Template switching (which added a universal primer site) was used, and cDNA carried unique molecular identifiers. TCRdb ran MiXCR on the 5' RACE reads and lists one entry per CDR3 protein. Here the sample spans roughly 1.6 million distinct CDR3 sequences, more than 30% being singletons. The rearrangement uses TRBV6-6 and TRBJ1-2, with 7 bases that match TRBD1. The sequencing input was cord blood. The TCR sequence derives from a newborn girl in good health. For the CDR3, the DNA is TGTGCCAGCAGGCCGGAACAGGGGAGGCTAGATGGCTACACCTTC. It encodes CASRPEQGRLDGYTF.